This TCR beta chain appears in the sequencing data of a study of blood T cell repertoires in COVID-19. At the level of the study: Collection of acute and convalescent COVID-19 samples took place in the United States, Italy and Spain. PBMCs, B-cell-depleted T cells, or T cells provided the cDNA or gDNA that made up the material.

CDR3 size: 16 residues. V trimming: 5 bases; J trimming: 2 bases; junction bases outside the gene matches: 9. Germline V lookup: CDR1 SGHTA, CDR2 FQGNSA. As processed by the authors: Estimation of nucleated cell counts relied on the amplification of reference gene primers. Profiled with immunoSEQ multiplex PCR; TCRdb holds only in-frame clones, not every one. The V and J calls and clone size come from that table; D and trimming were worked out from the DNA. The sample has about 74,000 clones; about 88% are singletons. The chain joins TRBV7-2 to TRBJ2-1, with 7 bases lining up with TRBD1. The source of this sequence is a human donor in a cohort sampled during active COVID-19. Sample: peripheral blood. The DNA of the CDR3 is TGTGCCAGCAGCACCCAGACAGGGAGCCCCTACAATGAGCAGTTCTTC. It codes for CASSTQTGSPYNEQFF.